The T cell receptor beta chain described here comes from a study of spatial heterogeneity in lung cancer. At the level of the study: Strongly correlated with TCR transcript counts in tumor regions was a T cell module score, which was a transcriptional module score calculated from matched bulk RNA-seq.

General observations from the study: Higher tumor mutation counts went along with higher counts of expanded intratumoral alpha and beta TCRs.

This clonotype was seen repeatedly, ten times or more. The antigen remains unidentified. The CDR3 runs 14 residues. V trimming: 1 base; J trimming: 5 bases; junction bases outside the gene matches: 3. From germline, CDR1 is DFQATT and CDR2 SNEGSKA (reference sequence). Time point indicated: sample taken at primary tumor resection. Whole RNA was taken from tumor, nontumor lung or frozen PBMC; it was then sequenced unsorted. TCRdb re-analysed the 5' RACE reads in MiXCR, keeping a single row per CDR3 protein. The sample lists more than 5,000 distinct CDR3 sequences; roughly 8.2% were seen once. The chain recombines TRBV20-1 with TRBJ1-4; TRBD1 matches 8 bases. The sequencing here drew on lung tumor tissue, taken at surgery. This clonotype was obtained from a female donor with early-stage non-small cell lung cancer. The CDR3 nucleotides are TGCAGTGCTAGAGGGCAGGGGGCAAATGAAAAACTGTTTTTT. Protein product: CSARGQGANEKLFF.